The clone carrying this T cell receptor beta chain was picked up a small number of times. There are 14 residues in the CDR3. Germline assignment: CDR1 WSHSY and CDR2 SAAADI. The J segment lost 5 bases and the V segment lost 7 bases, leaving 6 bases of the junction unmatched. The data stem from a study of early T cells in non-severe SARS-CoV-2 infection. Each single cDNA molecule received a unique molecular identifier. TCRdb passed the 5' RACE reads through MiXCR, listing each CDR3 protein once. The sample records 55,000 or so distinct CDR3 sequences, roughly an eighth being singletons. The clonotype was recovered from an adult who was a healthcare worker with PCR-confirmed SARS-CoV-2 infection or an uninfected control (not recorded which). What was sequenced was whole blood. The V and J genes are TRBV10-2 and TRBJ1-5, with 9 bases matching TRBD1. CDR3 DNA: TGCGCCAGCACCGGACAGGGGTCACATCAGCCCCAGCATTTT. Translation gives CASTGQGSHQPQHF.